These 20 T cell receptor beta chains were sequenced from one sample in a study of cytomegalovirus exposure and HLA in healthy donors (dated by TCRdb to about 2017). The protocol used for the library was the immunoSEQ multiplex PCR assay. A mixture of 60 forward primers for TCR Vbeta segments and 13 reverse primers for TCR Jbeta segments was used in the multiplex PCR. TCRdb took over this immuneACCESS table, retaining in-frame rearrangements with V and J assigned. Such tables are incomplete; in checked studies, under half of the missing clones stem from an unresolved V gene, and the remainder is unexplained. The sample table lists more than 85,000 clones, roughly 15% of them with a count of one. Clones ranked in the top ten supply more than 0.65% of the sample. Sequencing was carried out using PBMCs. The receptors stem from a female donor in good health and CMV-seronegative.

The chain is built from TRBV7-9 and TRBJ2-1; 8 bases are shared with TRBD2. Germline V gene data show CDR1 as SEHNR and CDR2 as FQNEAQ (reference sequence). V lost 3 bases and J lost 4; bases outside the gene matches: 5. This CDR3 is built from 15 residues. The DNA of the CDR3 is TGTGCCAGCAGCTTCGTGACTAGCGCGTACAATGAGCAGTTCTTC. Its protein product is CASSFVTSAYNEQFF. Looking up the rest from reference TRBV7-9 and TRBJ2-1 gives the full variable domain: DTGVSQNPRHKITKRGQNVTFRCDPISEHNRLYWYRQTLGQGPEFLTYFQNEAQLEKSRLLSDRFSAERPKGSFSTLEIQRTEQGDSAMYLCASSFVTSAYNEQFFGPGTRLTVL.

This sequence joins TRBV27 and TRBJ2-1; possible D gene TRBD1, 6 bases. This CDR3 region has 13 residues. Trimming left V 6 bases short and J 4 bases short, with 10 bases between. Per the germline V gene, CDR1 is MNHEY and CDR2 is SMNVEV (reference sequence). CDR3 protein: CASSRTEYNEQFF. CDR3 in DNA: TGTGCCAGCAGCCGGACAGAGTACAATGAGCAGTTCTTC.

Only a few counts were recorded for this clone. This chain links TRBV7-9 with TRBJ1-1, with a weak D call TRBD1 (5 bases). Trimming took off 10 bases at V and 6 bases at J, with 18 bases between the two ends. Germline V gene data show CDR1 as SEHNR and CDR2 as FQNEAQ (reference sequence). The length of the CDR3 is 13 residues. This CDR3 reads CATQPLTVAEAFF. In nucleotides, the CDR3 is TGTGCCACCCAACCCCTGACAGTTGCTGAAGCTTTCTTT.

This sequence joins TRBV7-9 and TRBJ2-3; the D gene is possibly TRBD2 (6 bases). The V gene's germline CDR1 is SEHNR and CDR2 FQNEAQ (reference sequence). Trimming removed 1 base from V and 2 bases from J, with 10 bases in between. The CDR3 consists of 15 residues. CDR3 region: CASSLGEADTDTQYF. The CDR3 coding sequence is TGTGCCAGCAGCTTAGGGGAGGCCGACACAGATACGCAGTATTTT.

This clone was seen more than once but under ten times. V and J are TRBV11-2 and TRBJ2-5; D is unclear. Germline V gene lookup returns CDR1 SGHAT and CDR2 FQNNGV. CDR3 length: 14 residues. The V end lost 1 base, the J end lost 5 bases, and 11 bases lay between the germline ends. CDR3 residues: CASSLAGVWETQYF. Written as DNA, the CDR3 is TGTGCCAGCAGCTTAGCCGGAGTATGGGAGACCCAGTACTTC.

The sample holds a few counts of this clone. J is TRBJ2-7 and V is TRBV4-3, with TRBD2 matching 7 bases. V was pared by 3 bases and J by 3 bases, with 5 bases of the junction left unmatched. Per germline, CDR1 LGHNA and CDR2 YSLEER. CDR3 size: 14 residues. This CDR3 reads CASSQGGRDYEQYF. In DNA form, the CDR3 reads TGCGCCAGCAGCCAGGGAGGGAGGGACTACGAGCAGTACTTC.

This clone has more than one count but fewer than ten. This sequence joins TRBV29-1 and TRBJ2-5; possible D gene TRBD1, 6 bases. CDR1 and CDR2 (germline): SQVTM, ANQGSEA. The V end lost 8 bases, the J end lost 4 bases, and 17 bases lay between the germline ends. CDR3 size: 13 residues. In DNA, the CDR3 is TGCAGCACTACAGGGAATTTGGGAGAGACCCAGTACTTC. This translates into CSTTGNLGETQYF.

In this sample, this clone turned up a few times. This chain uses TRBV7-6 with TRBJ1-5; D possibly corresponds to TRBD1 (6 bases). The CDR3 consists of 15 residues. Germline V lookup: CDR1 SGHVS, CDR2 FNYEAQ. The V and J ends lost 3 bases and 6 bases respectively, with 15 bases between them. The CDR3 loop reads CASSLLGGASQPQHF. CDR3 nucleotide sequence: TGTGCCAGCAGCTTGTTGGGGGGGGCAAGTCAGCCCCAGCATTTT.

This clone was counted only a few times. V and J are TRBV27 and TRBJ1-5, with a possible D match to TRBD1 (5 bases). Trimming shortened V by 5 bases and J by 5 bases, and 7 bases separated the two germline ends. Germline CDR1 MNHEY, CDR2 SMNVEV (reference sequence). This CDR3 contains 12 residues. CDR3 sequence: CASSPTDQPQHF. The CDR3 region has the DNA TGTGCCAGCAGTCCGACAGATCAGCCCCAGCATTTT.

The gene calls are TRBV29-1 and TRBJ2-7, with TRBD1 as a possible D gene (6 bases). This CDR3 contains 16 residues. Germline lookup yields CDR1 SQVTM and CDR2 ANQGSEA. Trimming took off 0 bases at V and 2 bases at J, with 17 bases between the two ends. CDR3 loop: CSVEDPARTVPYEQYF. The CDR3 nucleotides read TGCAGCGTTGAAGATCCCGCCAGGACAGTCCCCTACGAGCAGTACTTC.

In the case of this clone: One junction end disagrees with the germline gene, perhaps due to a read error. This chain links TRBV7-7 with TRBJ2-1, with 12 nucleotides matching TRBD2. CDR3 length: 20 residues. Germline loops: CDR1 SSHAT, CDR2 FNYEAQ (reference sequence). The CDR3 here is CASSPSTGTSGYPVHNEQFF. In nucleotides, the CDR3 is TGTGCTAGCAGCCCCTCAACCGGGACTAGCGGGTACCCAGTCCACAATGAGCAGTTCTTC. Combining the CDR3 with reference TRBV7-7 and TRBJ2-1 gives the whole variable domain GAGVSQSPRYKVTKRGQDVTLRCDPISSHATLYWYQQALGQGPEFLTYFNYEAQPDKSGLPSDRFSAERPEGSISTLTIQRTEQRDSAMYRCASSPSTGTSGYPVHNEQFFGPGTRLTVL.

This clone has only a few counts. V gene TRBV28 combines with J gene TRBJ2-3; 7 nucleotides agree with TRBD2. The junction had 6 bases not matched to a gene; V was cut back by 2 bases and J by 4 bases. The CDR3 covers 15 residues. Germline assignment: CDR1 MDHEN and CDR2 SYDVKM. CDR3 sequence: CASSLLAGDPDTQYF. CDR3 nucleotides: TGTGCCAGCAGTTTACTGGCGGGAGACCCAGATACGCAGTATTTT. Full variable domain (rest looked up from reference TRBV28 and TRBJ2-3): DVKVTQSSRYLVKRTGEKVFLECVQDMDHENMFWYRQDPGLGLRLIYFSYDVKMKEKGDIPEGYSVSREKKERFSLILESASTNQTSMYLCASSLLAGDPDTQYFGPGTRLTVL.

This clone was observed a handful of times. This chain's CDR3 is CASSLGGTGGGYTF. DNA for the CDR3: TGCGCCAGCAGCTTGGGCGGGACAGGGGGCGGCTACACCTTC. The chain recombines TRBV5-1 with TRBJ1-2, with 12 bases that match TRBD1. There are 14 residues in the CDR3. The germline CDR1 and CDR2 sequences are SGHRS and YFSETQ. V shed 0 bases, J shed 8 bases, and the junction held 2 bases outside the gene matches.

The chain carries TRBV18 and TRBJ2-1, with D possibly being TRBD2 (6 bases). The CDR3 runs 13 residues. Germline V lookup: CDR1 KGHSH, CDR2 LQKENI. V lost 3 bases and J 3 bases, leaving 6 bases between the germline ends. The CDR3 DNA follows: TGTGCCAGCTCACCGGAGGGCTACAATGAGCAGTTCTTC. Translated, it gives CASSPEGYNEQFF. Complete variable domain (other parts from reference TRBV18 and TRBJ2-1): NAGVMQNPRHLVRRRGQEARLRCSPMKGHSHVYWYRQLPEEGLKFMVYLQKENIIDESGMPKERFSAEFPKEGPSILRIQQVVRGDSAAYFCASSPEGYNEQFFGPGTRLTVL.

This clone was observed a handful of times. The chain links TRBV4-1 to TRBJ2-1, with D possibly TRBD2 on 5 matching bases. Per germline, CDR1 MGHRA and CDR2 YSYEKL. V lost 4 bases to trimming and J lost 7 bases, with 17 bases between them. The CDR3 loop spans 15 amino acids. As DNA, the CDR3 is TGCGCCAGCAGCCCAGCCGGCCCACCGGGGAATGAGCAGTTCTTC. Its translation: CASSPAGPPGNEQFF.

This clone came up a few times. At one boundary the junction diverges from the germline segment, which might be a read error. The CDR3 sequence: CASNQVYRGLPNYGYTF. CDR3 DNA: TGCGCCAGCAACCAAGTGTACAGGGGGCTACCTAACTATGGCTACACCTTC. V and J are TRBV4-3 and TRBJ1-2, with 9 positions matching TRBD1. Germline V gene lookup returns CDR1 LGHNA and CDR2 YSLEER. This CDR3 is built from 17 residues.

This clone was detected only a few times. This chain connects TRBV28 to TRBJ1-5; 9 positions agree with TRBD1. CDR3 size: 15 residues. Germline V gene lookup returns CDR1 MDHEN and CDR2 SYDVKM. Trimming cost V 2 bases and J 4 bases; bases outside gene matches: 3. Here the CDR3 DNA reads TGTGCCAGCAGTTTAGGGACAGGGCCAAATCAGCCCCAGCATTTT. Its translation is CASSLGTGPNQPQHF.

There are a few counts of this clone. This sequence joins TRBV30 and TRBJ2-3; 8 bases are a match to TRBD2. V lost 1 base and J lost 2; bases outside the gene matches: 5. Germline V CDR1 and CDR2: GTSNPN, SVGIG (reference sequence). The CDR3 loop spans 15 amino acids. The CDR3 protein is CAWSEAGGPTDTQYF. CDR3 nucleotides: TGTGCCTGGAGTGAGGCGGGGGGCCCCACAGATACGCAGTATTTT.

The chain joins TRBV4-1 to TRBJ2-5, with 7 bases aligning to TRBD2. The V segment lost 1 base and the J segment 2 bases; nucleotides outside the gene matches: 4. Germline V CDR1 and CDR2: MGHRA, YSYEKL. The CDR3 has 15 residues. The CDR3 DNA reads TGCGCCAGCAGCCAAGGGCTAGCGGATCAAGAGACCCAGTACTTC. Amino acids: CASSQGLADQETQYF.

The chain is built from TRBV25-1 and TRBJ2-7; TRBD2 is a possible D gene (5 bases). V lost 6 bases and J 0 bases, leaving 12 bases between the germline ends. This CDR3 has 14 amino acids. Germline V lookup: CDR1 MGHDK, CDR2 SYGVNS. CDR3 protein: CASSGQTTSYEQYF. The CDR3 DNA reads as TGTGCCAGCAGCGGGCAGACTACCTCCTACGAGCAGTACTTC.